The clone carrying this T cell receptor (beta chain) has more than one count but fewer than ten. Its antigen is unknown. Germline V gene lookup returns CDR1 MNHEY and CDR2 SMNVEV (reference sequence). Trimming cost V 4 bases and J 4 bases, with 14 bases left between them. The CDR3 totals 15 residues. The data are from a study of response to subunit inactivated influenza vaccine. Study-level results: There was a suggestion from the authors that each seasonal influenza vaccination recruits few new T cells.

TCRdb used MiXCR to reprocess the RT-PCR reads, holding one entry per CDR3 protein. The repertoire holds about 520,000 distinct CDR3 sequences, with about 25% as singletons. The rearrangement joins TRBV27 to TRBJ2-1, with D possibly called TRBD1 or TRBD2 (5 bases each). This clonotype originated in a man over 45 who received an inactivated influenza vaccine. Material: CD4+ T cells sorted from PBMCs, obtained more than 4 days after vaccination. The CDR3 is CASSSPGQVYNEQFF. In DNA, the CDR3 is TGTGCCAGCAGTTCACCGGGGCAGGTATACAATGAGCAGTTCTTC.